This passage covers 17 T cell receptor beta chains from one sample sequenced in a study of glioma-infiltrating T cells after dendritic cell vaccination. Assay: immunoSEQ multiplex PCR; the TCRdb copy retains only in-frame clones and omits some. The repertoire consists of fewer than 85,000 clones, with about four fifths occurring once and the leading ten covering around 2.3%. The source was blood, collected before dendritic cell vaccination. These receptors all come from a human donor with glioblastoma.

This chain uses TRBV11-2 with TRBJ2-6; D not resolved. CDR1 and CDR2 (germline): SGHAT, FQNNGV. The CDR3 spans 14 residues. Trimming removed 3 bases from V and 2 bases from J, with 5 bases in between. The CDR3 DNA follows: TGTGCCAGCAGCTTCAGTGCTGGGGCCAACGTCCTGACTTTC. This codes for CASSFSAGANVLTF.

This chain links TRBV6-5 with TRBJ1-3; a weak D match, TRBD1 (6 bases). V dropped 6 bases and J dropped 2 bases, with 14 bases sitting between them. Per germline, CDR1 MNHEY and CDR2 SVGAGI. This CDR3 comprises 15 residues. The CDR3 DNA reads TGTGCCAGCAGACTACAGGGAGTTCCTGGAAACACCATATATTTT. As protein: CASRLQGVPGNTIYF.

The chain is built from TRBV5-4 and TRBJ2-2; 15 positions agree with TRBD2. This CDR3 spans 17 amino acids. From germline, CDR1 is SGHNT and CDR2 YYREEE (reference sequence). The junction had 5 bases not matched to a gene; V was cut back by 4 bases and J by 4 bases. Here the CDR3 DNA reads TGTGCCAGCAGCAGAGGACTAGCGGGAGGGCCCACCGGGGAGCTGTTTTTT. This translates into CASSRGLAGGPTGELFF.

V is TRBV6-5 and J is TRBJ2-7; TRBD2 might be the D (5 bases). The germline V gene has CDR1 MNHEY and CDR2 SVGAGI. Deletions cut 6 bases from V and 3 bases from J, with 15 bases between. This CDR3 has 14 residues. CDR3 bases: TGTGCCAGCAGCCGGGATCAGAGTTTCTACGAGCAGTACTTC. This codes for CASSRDQSFYEQYF.

The chain has TRBV28 and TRBJ1-5; D is unresolved. The germline V gene encodes CDR1 MDHEN and CDR2 SYDVKM. This CDR3 has 14 amino acids. The V and J ends lost 3 bases and 6 bases respectively, with 12 bases between them. The CDR3 sequence: CASSFSSGGQPQHF. The CDR3 bases are TGTGCCAGCAGTTTTAGTTCCGGTGGTCAGCCCCAGCATTTT.

In its sample, this clone was seen a few times. The chain recombines TRBV18 with TRBJ1-3; TRBD1 matches at 9 bases. Germline V gene lookup returns CDR1 KGHSH and CDR2 LQKENI. The CDR3 length is 16 residues. With 4 bases clipped from V and 3 bases from J, the junction kept 7 bases outside the gene matches. The CDR3 nucleotides are TGTGCCAGCTCACGAGAGACAGGGGGAGTTGGAAACACCATATATTTT. Protein sequence: CASSRETGGVGNTIYF. The whole variable domain, filled in from reference TRBV18 and TRBJ1-3, reads NAGVMQNPRHLVRRRGQEARLRCSPMKGHSHVYWYRQLPEEGLKFMVYLQKENIIDESGMPKERFSAEFPKEGPSILRIQQVVRGDSAAYFCASSRETGGVGNTIYFGEGSWLTVV.

The CDR3 DNA reads TGCGCCAGCAGTCCGGACAGGGGGGATGGCTACACCTTC. Residues: CASSPDRGDGYTF. This chain uses TRBV4-1 with TRBJ1-2, with 10 bases fitting TRBD1. The J segment lost 6 bases and the V segment lost 6 bases, leaving 4 bases of the junction unmatched. This CDR3 is built from 13 residues. Germline loops: CDR1 MGHRA, CDR2 YSYEKL.

This clone was seen a single time. This chain links TRBV30 with TRBJ2-5; 8 bases are a match to TRBD1. Germline CDR1 and CDR2: GTSNPN and SVGIG (reference sequence). Trimming took 3 bases from V and 6 from J; bases not matched to a gene: 6. The CDR3 consists of 13 residues. CDR3 nucleotide sequence: TGTGCCTGGAGGGCAGGGGGCGGACAGACCCAGTACTTC. It specifies CAWRAGGGQTQYF.

The chain joins TRBV2 to TRBJ1-5, with 7 bases fitting TRBD1. CDR1 is SNHLY and CDR2 is FYNNEI in the germline V gene. The CDR3 loop spans 16 amino acids. V shed 4 bases and J 3 bases; nucleotides not matched to a gene: 9. The CDR3 loop is CASSVRGTASNQPQHF. The CDR3 DNA sequence: TGTGCCAGCAGTGTACGGGGGACAGCTTCCAATCAGCCCCAGCATTTT.

The chain has TRBV28 and TRBJ2-7, with 8 bases matching TRBD1. CDR1 MDHEN and CDR2 SYDVKM come from the germline V gene. This CDR3 comprises 14 residues. Trimming took 7 bases from V and 4 from J; bases not matched to a gene: 9. CDR3 sequence: CASTLSGQGYEQYF. CDR3 DNA: TGTGCCAGCACCCTTTCTGGACAGGGATACGAGCAGTACTTC.

The chain joins TRBV4-1 to TRBJ2-3; D might be TRBD2 (5 bases). Germline loops: CDR1 MGHRA, CDR2 YSYEKL. This CDR3 comprises 18 residues. Trimming took 4 bases from V and 0 from J, leaving 20 bases between them. CDR3 sequence reads: CASSLQVTSDTSTDTQYF. The CDR3 DNA sequence: TGCGCCAGCAGCCTGCAAGTCACTAGTGATACTAGCACAGATACGCAGTATTTT.

The V and J genes are TRBV6-1 and TRBJ2-7, with TRBD1 identical over 8 bases. The germline V gene encodes CDR1 MNHNS and CDR2 SASEGT. Trimming took 9 bases from V and 6 from J; bases not matched to a gene: 13. The CDR3 totals 14 residues. The CDR3 coding sequence is TGTGCCAGTTACCAGGGGGCGCTTCGAGGCGAGCAGTACTTC. Its translation: CASYQGALRGEQYF.

The chain recombines TRBV6-1 with TRBJ2-7; perhaps TRBD2 as D (5 bases). Germline CDR1 is MNHNS and CDR2 is SASEGT. The CDR3 extends over 17 amino acids. Deletions cut 3 bases from V and 0 bases from J, with 18 bases between. For the CDR3, the DNA is TGTGCCAGCAGTGAGGACTTTGGAAGCTCTTTCTCCTACGAGCAGTACTTC. Translated: CASSEDFGSSFSYEQYF.

This chain connects TRBV25-1 to TRBJ2-1, with no clear D. Between the trimmed V and J ends, which lost 0 bases and 3 bases, there was a span of 6 bases. This CDR3 contains 14 residues. In germline, CDR1 is MGHDK, CDR2 SYGVNS. CDR3 nucleotide sequence: TGTGCCAGCAGTGAATACAGGAACTACAATGAGCAGTTCTTC. Amino acid sequence: CASSEYRNYNEQFF.

The chain uses TRBV6-6 and TRBJ2-3; possibly TRBD1 for D (6 bases). The CDR3 is made up of 15 amino acids. In germline, CDR1 is MNHNY, CDR2 SVGAGI (reference sequence). V shed 4 bases and J shed 1 base, with 12 bases lying between them. The CDR3 loop reads CASSSGQLRTDTQYF. The CDR3 nucleotides read TGTGCCAGCAGTTCTGGACAGCTTCGCACAGATACGCAGTATTTT.

The V and J genes are TRBV7-9 and TRBJ1-1, with D possibly being TRBD1 (5 bases). V was cut by 4 bases and J by 0 bases, with 9 bases left in between. Germline CDR1 is SEHNR and CDR2 is FQNEAQ (reference sequence). The CDR3 has 14 residues. CDR3 region: CASSSQGLNTEAFF. As DNA, the CDR3 is TGTGCCAGCAGCTCCCAGGGATTGAACACTGAAGCTTTCTTT.

This chain uses TRBV6-1 with TRBJ2-2; D may be TRBD1 (6 bases). The CDR3 consists of 14 residues. Trimming shortened V by 5 bases and J by 4 bases, and 11 bases separated the two germline ends. Germline V gives CDR1 MNHNS, CDR2 SASEGT. The CDR3 protein is CASSPGQITGELFF. In nucleotides, the CDR3 is TGTGCCAGCAGTCCTGGACAGATCACCGGGGAGCTGTTTTTT.